The present T cell receptor (beta chain) was sequenced within a study of T cells in localized non-small cell lung cancer. Using immunoSEQ multiplex PCR, the repertoire was profiled, and TCRdb retains in-frame clones only, with some absent. The table has nearly 35,000 clones, 85% to 95% seen once. For this clone: Its antigen is as yet unknown.

General observations from the study: Adjacent uninvolved lung tissue had the highest T cell clonality, exceeding tumor. Tumor samples were not multi-region, leaving intratumor heterogeneity unexcluded.

Germline CDR1 is SGHRS and CDR2 is YFSETQ. Between the trimmed V and J ends, which lost 0 bases and 8 bases, there was a span of 7 bases. CDR3 length: 12 residues. This chain connects TRBV5-1 to TRBJ2-3; tentatively, D is TRBD2 (5 bases). This clonotype was sampled from a female donor over 55 with stage II lung adenocarcinoma. This material consisted of peripheral blood mononuclear cells, taken before any cancer treatment. The CDR3 region is CASSLDEGTQYF. Written as DNA, the CDR3 is TGCGCCAGCAGCTTGGACGAGGGTACGCAGTATTTT.